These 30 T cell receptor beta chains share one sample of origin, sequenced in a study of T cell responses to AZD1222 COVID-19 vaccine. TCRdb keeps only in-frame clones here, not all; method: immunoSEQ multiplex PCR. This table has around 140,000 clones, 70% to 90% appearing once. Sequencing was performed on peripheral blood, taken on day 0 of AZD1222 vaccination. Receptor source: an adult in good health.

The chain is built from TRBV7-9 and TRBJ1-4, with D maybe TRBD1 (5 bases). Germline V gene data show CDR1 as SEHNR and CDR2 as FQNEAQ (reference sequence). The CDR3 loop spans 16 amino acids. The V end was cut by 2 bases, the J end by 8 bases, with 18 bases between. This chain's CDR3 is CASSLSGGGPKEKLFF. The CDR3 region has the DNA TGTGCCAGCAGCTTAAGTGGCGGGGGACCGAAGGAAAAACTGTTTTTT.

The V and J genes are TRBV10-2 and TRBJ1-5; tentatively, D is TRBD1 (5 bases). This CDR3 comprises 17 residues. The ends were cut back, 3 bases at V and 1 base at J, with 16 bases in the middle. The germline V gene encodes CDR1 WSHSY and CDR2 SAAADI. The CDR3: CASSDNGAVESNQPQHF. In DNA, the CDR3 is TGCGCCAGCAGTGATAACGGGGCTGTGGAAAGCAATCAGCCCCAGCATTTT.

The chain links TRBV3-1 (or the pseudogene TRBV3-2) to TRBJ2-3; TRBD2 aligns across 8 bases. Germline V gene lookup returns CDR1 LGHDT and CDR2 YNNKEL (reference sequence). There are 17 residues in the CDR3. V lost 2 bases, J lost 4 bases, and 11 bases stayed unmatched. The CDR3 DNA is TGTGCCAGCAGCCAAAAGTCGTGGCGGGGGGAGGCAGATACGCAGTATTTT. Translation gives CASSQKSWRGEADTQYF.

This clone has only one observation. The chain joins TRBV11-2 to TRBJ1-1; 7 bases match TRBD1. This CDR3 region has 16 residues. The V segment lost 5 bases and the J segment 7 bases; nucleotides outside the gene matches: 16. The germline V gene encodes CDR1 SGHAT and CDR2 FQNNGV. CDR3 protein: CASSPRQGEGGGEAFF. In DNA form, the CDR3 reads TGTGCCAGCAGCCCGCGACAGGGAGAGGGAGGCGGTGAAGCTTTCTTT.

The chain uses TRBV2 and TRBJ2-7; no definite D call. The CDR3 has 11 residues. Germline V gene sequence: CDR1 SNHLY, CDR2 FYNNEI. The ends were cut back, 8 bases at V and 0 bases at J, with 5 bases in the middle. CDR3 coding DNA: TGTGCCAGCCGGACCTCCTACGAGCAGTACTTC. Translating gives CASRTSYEQYF.

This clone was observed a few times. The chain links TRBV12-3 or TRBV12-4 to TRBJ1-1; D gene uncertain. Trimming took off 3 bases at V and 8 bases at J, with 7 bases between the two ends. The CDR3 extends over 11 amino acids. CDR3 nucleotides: TGTGCCAGCAGTTTTGGAACAGAAGCTTTCTTT. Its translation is CASSFGTEAFF.

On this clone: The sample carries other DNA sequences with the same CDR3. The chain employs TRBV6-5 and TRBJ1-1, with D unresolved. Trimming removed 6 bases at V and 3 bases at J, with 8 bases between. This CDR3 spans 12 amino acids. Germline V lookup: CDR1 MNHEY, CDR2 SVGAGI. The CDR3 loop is CASRTRYTEAFF. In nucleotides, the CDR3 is TGTGCCAGCAGAACCCGATACACTGAAGCTTTCTTT.

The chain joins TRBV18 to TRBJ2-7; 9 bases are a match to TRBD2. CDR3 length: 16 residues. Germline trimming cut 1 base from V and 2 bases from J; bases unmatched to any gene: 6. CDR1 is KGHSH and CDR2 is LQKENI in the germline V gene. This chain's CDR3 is CASSPQRASGTYEQYF. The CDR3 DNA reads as TGTGCCAGCTCACCACAGAGGGCTAGCGGGACCTACGAGCAGTACTTC.

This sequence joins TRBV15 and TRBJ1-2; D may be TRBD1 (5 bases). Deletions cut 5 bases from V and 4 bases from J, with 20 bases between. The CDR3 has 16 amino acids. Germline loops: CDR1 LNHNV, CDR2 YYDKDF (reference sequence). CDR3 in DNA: TGTGCCACCAGCCGCACGGAGAGACGAAGGGGCTATGGCTACACCTTC. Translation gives CATSRTERRRGYGYTF.

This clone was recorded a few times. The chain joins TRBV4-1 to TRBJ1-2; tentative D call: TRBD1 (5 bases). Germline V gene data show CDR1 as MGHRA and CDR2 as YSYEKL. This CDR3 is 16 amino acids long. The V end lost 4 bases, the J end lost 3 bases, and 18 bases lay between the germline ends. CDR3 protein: CASSPGDSPMDYGYTF. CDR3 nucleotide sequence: TGCGCCAGCAGCCCTGGAGACAGTCCCATGGACTATGGCTACACCTTC.

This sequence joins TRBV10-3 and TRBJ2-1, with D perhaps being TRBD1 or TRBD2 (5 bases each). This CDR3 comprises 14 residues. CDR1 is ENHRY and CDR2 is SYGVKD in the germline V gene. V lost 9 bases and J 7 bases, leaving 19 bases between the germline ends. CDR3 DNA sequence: TGTGCCATGGGGGATCGAGGAGGTGTAAATGAGCAGTTCTTC. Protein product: CAMGDRGGVNEQFF.

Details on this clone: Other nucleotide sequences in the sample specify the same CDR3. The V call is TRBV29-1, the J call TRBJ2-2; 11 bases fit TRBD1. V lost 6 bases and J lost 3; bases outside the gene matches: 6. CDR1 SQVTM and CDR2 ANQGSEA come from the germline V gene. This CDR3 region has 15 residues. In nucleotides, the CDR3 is TGCAGCGTGACTGGGACAGGGGGTTACACCGGGGAGCTGTTTTTT. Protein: CSVTGTGGYTGELFF.

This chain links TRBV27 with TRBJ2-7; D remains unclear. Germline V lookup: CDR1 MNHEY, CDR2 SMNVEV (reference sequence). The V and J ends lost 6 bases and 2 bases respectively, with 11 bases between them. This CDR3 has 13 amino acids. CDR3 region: CASSPDGTYEQYF. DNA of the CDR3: TGTGCCAGCAGCCCAGACGGAACCTACGAGCAGTACTTC.

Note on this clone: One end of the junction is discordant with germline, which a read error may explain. The CDR3 loop is CSPSDRRGLGNTIYF. In nucleotides, the CDR3 is TGCAGTCCTAGTGACCGACGGGGCCTTGGAAACACCATATATTTT. V is TRBV20-1 and J is TRBJ1-3; possible D gene TRBD1, 5 bases. CDR3 length: 15 residues. The germline V gene has CDR1 DFQATT and CDR2 SNEGSKA (reference sequence).

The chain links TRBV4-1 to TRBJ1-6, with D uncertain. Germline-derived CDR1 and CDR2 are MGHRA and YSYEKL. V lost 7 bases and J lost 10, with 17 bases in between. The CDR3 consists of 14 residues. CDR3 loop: CASNHGRGRSPLHF. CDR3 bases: TGCGCCAGCAACCATGGCCGGGGTAGGTCACCCCTCCACTTT.

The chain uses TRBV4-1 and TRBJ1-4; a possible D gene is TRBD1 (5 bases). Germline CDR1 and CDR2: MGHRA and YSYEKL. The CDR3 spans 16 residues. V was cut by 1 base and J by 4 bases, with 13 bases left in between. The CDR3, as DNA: TGCGCCAGCAGCCAAGGACTGGGGCTGGTTAATGAAAAACTGTTTTTT. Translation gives CASSQGLGLVNEKLFF.

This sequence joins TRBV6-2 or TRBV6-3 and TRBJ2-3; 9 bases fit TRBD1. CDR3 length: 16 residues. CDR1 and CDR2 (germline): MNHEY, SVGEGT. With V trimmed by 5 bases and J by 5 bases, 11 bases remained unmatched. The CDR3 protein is CASSPGTGRGGDTQYF. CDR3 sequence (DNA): TGTGCCAGCAGTCCCGGGACAGGGCGAGGGGGAGATACGCAGTATTTT.

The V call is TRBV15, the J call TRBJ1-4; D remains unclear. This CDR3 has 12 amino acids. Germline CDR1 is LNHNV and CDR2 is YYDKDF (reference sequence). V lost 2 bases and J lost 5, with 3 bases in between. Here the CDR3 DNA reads TGTGCCACCAGCAGAACAAATGAAAAACTGTTTTTT. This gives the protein CATSRTNEKLFF.

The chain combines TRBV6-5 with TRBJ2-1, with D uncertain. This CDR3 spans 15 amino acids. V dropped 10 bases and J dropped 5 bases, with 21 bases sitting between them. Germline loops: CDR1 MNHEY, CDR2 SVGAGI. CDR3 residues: CATRNPPYAHNEQFF. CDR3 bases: TGTGCCACCCGTAATCCGCCTTATGCCCACAATGAGCAGTTCTTC.

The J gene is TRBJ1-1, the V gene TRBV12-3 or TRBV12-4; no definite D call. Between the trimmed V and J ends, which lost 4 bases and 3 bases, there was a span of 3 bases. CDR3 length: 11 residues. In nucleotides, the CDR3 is TGTGCCAGCAGTTCTTACACTGAAGCTTTCTTT. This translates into CASSSYTEAFF.

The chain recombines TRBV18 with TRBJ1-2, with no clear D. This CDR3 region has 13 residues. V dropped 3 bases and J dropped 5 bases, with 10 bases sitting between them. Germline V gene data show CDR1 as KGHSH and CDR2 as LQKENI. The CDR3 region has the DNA TGTGCCAGCTCACCCTCAGACCCGTATGGCTACACCTTC. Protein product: CASSPSDPYGYTF.

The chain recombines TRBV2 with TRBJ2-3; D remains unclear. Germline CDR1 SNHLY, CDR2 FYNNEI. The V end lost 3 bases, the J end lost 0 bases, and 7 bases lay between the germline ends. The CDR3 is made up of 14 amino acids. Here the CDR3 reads CASSEQSSTDTQYF. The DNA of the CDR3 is TGTGCCAGCAGTGAGCAATCTAGCACAGATACGCAGTATTTT.

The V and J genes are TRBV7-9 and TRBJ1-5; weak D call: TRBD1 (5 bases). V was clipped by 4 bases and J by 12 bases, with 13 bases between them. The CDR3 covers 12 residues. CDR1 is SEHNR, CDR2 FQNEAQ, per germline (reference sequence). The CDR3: CASSSIAGLQHF. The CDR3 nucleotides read TGTGCCAGCAGCTCCATTGCGGGGCTCCAGCATTTT.

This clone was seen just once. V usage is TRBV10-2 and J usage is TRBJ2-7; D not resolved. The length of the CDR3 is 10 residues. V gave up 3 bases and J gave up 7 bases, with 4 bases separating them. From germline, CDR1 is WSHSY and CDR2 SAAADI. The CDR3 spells CASSDSEQYF. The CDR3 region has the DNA TGCGCCAGCAGTGACAGTGAGCAGTACTTC.

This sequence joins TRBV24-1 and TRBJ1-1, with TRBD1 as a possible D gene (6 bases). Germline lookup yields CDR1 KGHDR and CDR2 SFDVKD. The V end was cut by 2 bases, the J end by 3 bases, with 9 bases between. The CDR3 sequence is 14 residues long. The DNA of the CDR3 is TGTGCCACCAGTGATTCGAGGGGGGACACTGAAGCTTTCTTT. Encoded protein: CATSDSRGDTEAFF.

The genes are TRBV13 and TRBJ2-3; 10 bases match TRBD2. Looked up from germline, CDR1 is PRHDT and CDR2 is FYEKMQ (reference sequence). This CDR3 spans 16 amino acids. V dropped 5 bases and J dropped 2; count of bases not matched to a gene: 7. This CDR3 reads CASSLSGTSATDTQYF. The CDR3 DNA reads TGTGCCAGCAGCCTATCGGGGACTAGCGCCACAGATACGCAGTATTTT.

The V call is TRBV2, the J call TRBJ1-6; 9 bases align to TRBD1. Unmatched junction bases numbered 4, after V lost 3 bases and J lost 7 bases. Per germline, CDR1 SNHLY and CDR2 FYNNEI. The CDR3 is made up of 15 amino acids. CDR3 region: CASSDGQGSNSPLHF. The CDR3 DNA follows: TGTGCCAGCAGTGATGGACAGGGGTCAAATTCACCCCTCCACTTT.

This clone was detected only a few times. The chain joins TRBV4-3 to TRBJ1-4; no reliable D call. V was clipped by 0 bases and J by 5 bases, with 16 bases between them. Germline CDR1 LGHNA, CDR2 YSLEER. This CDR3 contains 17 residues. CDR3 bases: TGCGCCAGCAGCCAAGATCTAATATTGGCAGGAAATGAAAAACTGTTTTTT. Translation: CASSQDLILAGNEKLFF.

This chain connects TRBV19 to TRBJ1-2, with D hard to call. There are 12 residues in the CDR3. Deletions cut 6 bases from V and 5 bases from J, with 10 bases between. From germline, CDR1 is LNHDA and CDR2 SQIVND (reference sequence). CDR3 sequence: CASRAGRYGYTF. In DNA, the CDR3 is TGTGCCAGTAGAGCGGGGAGGTATGGCTACACCTTC.

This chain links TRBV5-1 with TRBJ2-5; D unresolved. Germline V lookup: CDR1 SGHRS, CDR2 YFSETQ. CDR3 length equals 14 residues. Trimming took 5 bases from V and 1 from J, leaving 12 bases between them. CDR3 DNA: TGCGCCAGCAGGATGCGATCGCCCCAAGAGACCCAGTACTTC. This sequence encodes CASRMRSPQETQYF.